Following are 19 T cell receptor beta chains from one sample sequenced in a study of blood T cells in healthy people across ages. The use of a sample-barcoded 5' primer and a J-beta primer mix characterized a second PCR of 7 to 11 cycles. TCRdb itself ran the 5' RACE reads through MiXCR, one entry per CDR3 protein. Altogether some 1.4 million distinct CDR3 sequences are present, around two fifths being singletons, with the ten largest covering 7.9%. Input material: blood. The origin of the receptors is a woman younger than 35 in good health.

This sequence joins TRBV21-1 and TRBJ2-1; the D call TRBD1 from the table was never checked on the DNA. TRBV21-1 is a pseudogene locus. This CDR3 spans 15 amino acids. CDR3 protein: CASSKRGGRDNEQFF. CDR3 bases: TGTGCCAGCAGCAAAAGAGGGGGAAGGGACAATGAGCAGTTCTTC.

J is TRBJ2-7 and V is TRBV4-2, with TRBD2 matching over 7 bases. Trimming at V came to 5 bases and at J to 2 bases, leaving 18 bases not matched to a gene. In germline, CDR1 is LGHNA, CDR2 YNFKEQ. The CDR3 length is 18 residues. The chain's CDR3 is CASSNQNFAGDSPYEQYF. The DNA of the CDR3 is TGTGCCAGCAGCAACCAAAATTTTGCGGGAGATTCCCCCTACGAGCAGTACTTC.

The chain employs TRBV20-1 and TRBJ1-2; D gene uncertain. Trimming cost V 0 bases and J 8 bases, with 10 bases left between them. CDR3 size: 12 residues. Germline CDR1 DFQATT, CDR2 SNEGSKA (reference sequence). For the CDR3, the DNA is TGCAGTGCTAGAGATCCCGGGTTCGGCTACACCTTC. Translation gives CSARDPGFGYTF.

The rearrangement links TRBV27 to TRBJ1-2; the D gene is possibly TRBD1 (6 bases). V was cut by 2 bases and J by 5 bases, with 12 bases left in between. The germline V gene has CDR1 MNHEY and CDR2 SMNVEV (reference sequence). This CDR3 comprises 14 residues. In DNA form, the CDR3 reads TGTGCCAGCAGTTTAGACAGGCTGAGTTATGGCTACACCTTC. This sequence encodes CASSLDRLSYGYTF.

This sequence joins TRBV9 and TRBJ2-1; TRBD2 is a possible D gene (5 bases). V lost 0 bases and J 8 bases, leaving 6 bases between the germline ends. The V gene's germline CDR1 is SGDLS and CDR2 YYNGEE. The CDR3 length is 12 residues. The CDR3 protein is CASSVGADEQFF. The CDR3, as DNA: TGTGCCAGCAGCGTAGGAGCGGATGAGCAGTTCTTC.

The chain recombines TRBV7-2 with TRBJ1-1; TRBD1 is a possible D gene (5 bases). V was pared by 5 bases and J by 8 bases, with 15 bases between. Germline assignment: CDR1 SGHTA and CDR2 FQGNSA. The CDR3 length is 13 residues. The CDR3 spells CASSVRGVEEAFF. CDR3 coding DNA: TGTGCCAGCAGCGTACGGGGGGTCGAAGAAGCTTTCTTT.

The chain recombines TRBV9 with TRBJ2-2; 10 nucleotides agree with TRBD2. This CDR3 spans 15 amino acids. V was clipped by 2 bases and J by 7 bases; unmatched bases: 5. The V gene's germline CDR1 is SGDLS and CDR2 YYNGEE. The CDR3 sequence is CASSVQRGGVGELFF. DNA for the CDR3: TGTGCCAGCAGCGTGCAGCGGGGGGGCGTCGGGGAGCTGTTTTTT.

This clonotype has a handful of counts. The chain recombines TRBV7-2 with TRBJ2-1, with D possibly matching TRBD2 (6 bases). The germline V gene has CDR1 SGHTA and CDR2 FQGNSA. The CDR3 contains 15 residues. With 4 bases removed from V and 2 bases from J, the gap between germline ends came to 12 bases. CDR3 nucleotide sequence: TGTGCCAGCAGCTCCCATAGCGGAACCTACAATGAGCAGTTCTTC. Translation gives CASSSHSGTYNEQFF.

The chain links TRBV12-3 or TRBV12-4 to TRBJ2-7; D perhaps matches TRBD1 (5 bases). Deletions cut 0 bases from V and 3 bases from J, with 12 bases between. This CDR3 contains 15 residues. The CDR3 bases are TGTGCCAGCAGTTTAGCTGGCAGGCAGGGCTACGAGCAGTACTTC. Protein product: CASSLAGRQGYEQYF.

The chain combines TRBV3-1 with TRBJ2-7; D is unresolved. V dropped 3 bases and J dropped 0 bases, with 9 bases sitting between them. The CDR3 runs to 14 residues. Germline CDR1 is LGHDT and CDR2 is YNNKEL (reference sequence). CDR3 nucleotides: TGTGCCAGCAGCCAGACCCAGGTCTCCTACGAGCAGTACTTC. This translates into CASSQTQVSYEQYF.

The table lists this clonotype with a few counts. The rearrangement uses TRBV28 and TRBJ2-3; 8 nucleotides agree with TRBD1. CDR3 size: 16 residues. V lost 3 bases to trimming and J lost 2 bases; unmatched junction nucleotides: 7. In germline, CDR1 is MDHEN, CDR2 SYDVKM. The CDR3: CASSLGAGGITDTQYF. The CDR3 region has the DNA TGTGCCAGCAGTTTGGGGGCAGGGGGCATCACAGATACGCAGTATTTT.

The CDR3 spells CASSSSLDRGQDSPLHF. The DNA of the CDR3 is TGTGCCAGCAGTTCCTCCTTGGACAGGGGGCAGGATTCACCCCTCCACTTT. This chain joins TRBV12-3 or TRBV12-4 and TRBJ1-6; 11 positions match TRBD1. This CDR3 is built from 17 residues. V dropped 4 bases and J dropped 8; count of bases not matched to a gene: 10.

This clonotype was seen a few times. In nucleotides, the CDR3 is TGCAGTGCTAGCGAGACAGCAAACAATGAGCAGTTCTTC. The encoded protein is CSASETANNEQFF. The gene calls are TRBV20-1 and TRBJ2-1, with TRBD1 as a possible D gene (5 bases). In germline, CDR1 is DFQATT, CDR2 SNEGSKA (reference sequence). The CDR3 runs 13 residues. V shed 3 bases and J shed 5 bases, with 11 bases lying between them.

The chain is built from TRBV3-1 and TRBJ1-5; TRBD1 aligns across 7 bases. The trim removed 3 bases at V and 5 bases at J, leaving 7 bases unmatched. The germline gives CDR1 LGHDT, CDR2 YNNKEL (reference sequence). The CDR3 covers 15 residues. CDR3 residues: CASSQTQGRDQPQHF. The CDR3 DNA is TGTGCCAGCAGCCAGACACAGGGGAGAGATCAGCCCCAGCATTTT.

In DNA, the CDR3 is TGTGCCAGCAGTCCCATGGCGGGGGTGAGCACAGATACGCAGTATTTT. This translates into CASSPMAGVSTDTQYF. The rearrangement joins TRBV25-1 to TRBJ2-3, with 7 bases lining up with TRBD2. The V segment lost 5 bases and the J segment 0 bases; nucleotides outside the gene matches: 8. The CDR3 is 16 amino acids. Looked up from germline, CDR1 is MGHDK and CDR2 is SYGVNS.

This chain joins TRBV18 and TRBJ1-2; D remains unclear. The V gene lost 3 bases and the J gene lost 4 bases, with 12 bases spanning the gap. The germline V gene has CDR1 KGHSH and CDR2 LQKENI. The CDR3 sequence is 14 residues long. The CDR3 here is CASSPTTSSYGYTF. The CDR3, as DNA: TGTGCCAGCTCACCCACGACTTCGTCCTATGGCTACACCTTC.

This rearrangement joins TRBV14 to TRBJ2-4, with D unresolved. TRBJ2-7 explains the end of the DNA better; the J call may be wrong. The CDR3 runs to 14 residues. CDR1 is SGHDN and CDR2 is FVKESK in the germline V gene. CDR3 sequence: CASSIQHLSYEQYF. CDR3 DNA: TGTGCCAGTTCAATCCAGCATTTATCCTACGAGCAGTACTTC.

This clonotype was found many times. The chain links TRBV7-2 to TRBJ2-3; TRBD2 matches 10 bases. V lost 4 bases, J lost 3 bases, and 4 bases stayed unmatched. There are 15 residues in the CDR3. Germline lookup yields CDR1 SGHTA and CDR2 FQGNSA. The CDR3 loop is CASSSTSGTTDTQYF. The DNA of the CDR3 is TGTGCCAGCAGCTCCACTAGCGGGACAACAGATACGCAGTATTTT.

The sample holds a few counts of this clonotype. The V call is TRBV27, the J call TRBJ2-5; 15 bases are a match to TRBD2. The germline V gene encodes CDR1 MNHEY and CDR2 SMNVEV (reference sequence). Trimming cost V 0 bases and J 5 bases; bases outside gene matches: 13. This CDR3 has 20 residues. The CDR3 nucleotides are TGTGCCAGCAGTTTATCTCCCGGACTAGCGGGGGGGCCAGGATTGGAGACCCAGTACTTC. It codes for CASSLSPGLAGGPGLETQYF.